These 14 T cell receptor beta chains came from one sample sequenced in a study of T cell responses to AZD1222 COVID-19 vaccine. Method: immunoSEQ multiplex PCR; TCRdb's copy keeps in-frame clones and lacks some. Counted here are 60,000 to 75,000 clones, around four fifths occurring once; the ten biggest clones make up approximately 5.9%. The sequences come from peripheral blood, collected 28 days after the second AZD1222 dose. The receptors were sampled from an adult who received the AZD1222 COVID-19 vaccine.

This clone was seen only once. J is TRBJ1-4 and V is TRBV27; weak D call: TRBD1 (6 bases). Germline V lookup: CDR1 MNHEY, CDR2 SMNVEV (reference sequence). The germline V and J ends were trimmed by 6 bases and 8 bases, with 10 bases remaining between them. The CDR3 has 12 amino acids. CDR3 in amino acids: CASRQGGEKLFF. The CDR3 nucleotides are TGTGCCAGCAGACAGGGAGGGGAAAAACTGTTTTTT.

This rearrangement joins TRBV6-1 to TRBJ2-4; D remains ambiguous. CDR1 is MNHNS and CDR2 is SASEGT in the germline V gene. The CDR3 extends over 15 amino acids. V was pared by 3 bases and J by 2 bases, with 11 bases between. CDR3 in amino acids: CASSDRSGPKNIQYF. CDR3 DNA: TGTGCCAGCAGTGACAGGTCGGGTCCCAAAAACATTCAGTACTTC.

This chain joins TRBV2 and TRBJ1-4; D not certain. The CDR3 consists of 16 residues. Germline lookup yields CDR1 SNHLY and CDR2 FYNNEI. V was shortened by 7 bases and J by 0 bases, with 15 bases between the two germline ends. In DNA form, the CDR3 reads TGTGCCAGCACCGTTGGTGGTGGTGCAACTAATGAAAAACTGTTTTTT. Protein: CASTVGGGATNEKLFF.

The genes are TRBV27 and TRBJ2-2; D gene unclear. The V and J ends lost 5 bases and 0 bases respectively, with 10 bases between them. In germline, CDR1 is MNHEY, CDR2 SMNVEV (reference sequence). This CDR3 has 15 residues. CDR3 in amino acids: CASSPRTPNTGELFF. The CDR3 nucleotides are TGTGCCAGCAGTCCCAGAACACCGAACACCGGGGAGCTGTTTTTT.

This chain uses TRBV5-1 with TRBJ1-5; 7 bases fit TRBD1. V lost 4 bases, J lost 5 bases, and 12 bases stayed unmatched. The CDR3 loop spans 16 amino acids. CDR1 and CDR2 (germline): SGHRS, YFSETQ. The CDR3 DNA follows: TGCGCCAGCAGCCTGGGCGGGACAGACTTGGATCAGCCCCAGCATTTT. Its protein is CASSLGGTDLDQPQHF.

The genes are TRBV2 and TRBJ1-2, with a tentative D call TRBD1 (5 bases). The CDR3 is 12 residues long. Between the trimmed V and J ends, which lost 7 bases and 8 bases, there was a span of 14 bases. Germline loops: CDR1 SNHLY, CDR2 FYNNEI. CDR3 coding DNA: TGTGCCAGCAAGGGGCAGGCGGAGGGCTACACCTTC. It encodes CASKGQAEGYTF.

The chain carries TRBV15 and TRBJ1-5; TRBD1 is a possible D gene (5 bases). Germline CDR1 is LNHNV and CDR2 is YYDKDF (reference sequence). Trimming pared 3 bases from V and 1 base from J, leaving 7 bases between. The CDR3 has 14 amino acids. The CDR3 DNA follows: TGTGCCACCAGCAGGGGACCGAGCAATCAGCCCCAGCATTTT. Amino acids: CATSRGPSNQPQHF. Variable domain in full (rest from reference TRBV15 and TRBJ1-5): DAMVIQNPRYQVTQFGKPVTLSCSQTLNHNVMYWYQQKSSQAPKLLFHYYDKDFNNEADTPDNFQSRRPNTSFCFLDIRSPGLGDTAMYLCATSRGPSNQPQHFGDGTRLSIL.

This clone has only a few counts. CDR3 DNA: TGTGCCAGCAGTCTCCCCCCGACAGGGGGAAATTCACCCCTCCACTTT. Amino acid sequence: CASSLPPTGGNSPLHF. V usage is TRBV27 and J usage is TRBJ1-6, with 9 bases fitting TRBD1. There are 16 residues in the CDR3. The V and J ends lost 5 bases and 7 bases, in that order; junction bases with no gene match: 9. The germline gives CDR1 MNHEY, CDR2 SMNVEV (reference sequence).

Turning to this clone: The identical CDR3 is also encoded by other nucleotide sequences in the sample. This chain links TRBV7-9 with TRBJ1-1; 8 bases are a match to TRBD1. Losses at the gene ends were 2 bases for V and 3 bases for J; bases not matched to a gene: 2. CDR3 size: 14 residues. Germline loops: CDR1 SEHNR, CDR2 FQNEAQ (reference sequence). In DNA, the CDR3 is TGTGCCAGCAGCTTACAACAGGGGGACACTGAAGCTTTCTTT. It codes for CASSLQQGDTEAFF.

V is TRBV7-2 and J is TRBJ1-5, with D unclear. CDR1 and CDR2 from the germline V gene are SGHTA and FQGNSA. The CDR3 runs 14 residues. V dropped 5 bases and J dropped 5 bases, with 13 bases sitting between them. The CDR3 DNA reads as TGTGCCAGCAGCCTGACATCGGCAGATCAGCCCCAGCATTTT. Protein product: CASSLTSADQPQHF.

This rearrangement joins TRBV6-5 to TRBJ1-1; D is ambiguous. The CDR3 is 13 amino acids. With 6 bases removed from V and 1 base from J, the gap between germline ends came to 9 bases. CDR1 is MNHEY, CDR2 SVGAGI, per germline. The CDR3 sequence is CASSMAANTEAFF. In nucleotides, the CDR3 is TGTGCCAGCAGCATGGCCGCGAACACTGAAGCTTTCTTT.

The J gene is TRBJ2-7, the V gene TRBV4-1, with D uncertain. V lost 3 bases to trimming and J lost 3 bases, with 12 bases between them. Germline values: CDR1 MGHRA, CDR2 YSYEKL. CDR3 length: 14 amino acids. CDR3 nucleotides: TGCGCCAGCAGCCACAAGACGGCTAGCTACGAGCAGTACTTC. Translation: CASSHKTASYEQYF.

The chain combines TRBV4-1 with TRBJ1-2; 10 nucleotides agree with TRBD1. From germline, CDR1 is MGHRA and CDR2 YSYEKL. V lost 5 bases and J lost 4; bases outside the gene matches: 7. This CDR3 has 15 residues. CDR3 sequence (DNA): TGCGCCAGCAGCGCCCCGGGACAGGGGTTCTATGGCTACACCTTC. Protein product: CASSAPGQGFYGYTF.

The sample holds a few counts of this clone. The rearrangement joins TRBV7-9 to TRBJ1-4; possibly TRBD1 for D (5 bases). V was clipped by 5 bases and J by 6 bases, with 19 bases between them. CDR1 SEHNR and CDR2 FQNEAQ come from the germline V gene (reference sequence). The CDR3 extends over 16 amino acids. The CDR3 DNA reads as TGTGCCAGCAGCCAGCGCCCGGGGGGTGCTCATGAAAAACTGTTTTTT. Translation gives CASSQRPGGAHEKLFF.